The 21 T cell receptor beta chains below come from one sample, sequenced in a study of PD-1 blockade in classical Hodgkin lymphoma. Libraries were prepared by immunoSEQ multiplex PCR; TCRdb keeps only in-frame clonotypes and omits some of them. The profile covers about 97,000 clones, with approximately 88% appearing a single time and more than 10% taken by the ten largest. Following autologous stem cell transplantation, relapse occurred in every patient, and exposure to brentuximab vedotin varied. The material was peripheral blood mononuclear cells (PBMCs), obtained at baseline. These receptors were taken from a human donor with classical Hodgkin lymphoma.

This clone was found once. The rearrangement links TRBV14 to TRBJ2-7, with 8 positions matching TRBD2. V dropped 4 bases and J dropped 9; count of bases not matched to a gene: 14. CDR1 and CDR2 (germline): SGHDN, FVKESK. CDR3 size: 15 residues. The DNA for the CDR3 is TGTGCCAGCAGCCTTCGGACTAGCCCGTTCCTTGGGCAGTACTTC. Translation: CASSLRTSPFLGQYF.

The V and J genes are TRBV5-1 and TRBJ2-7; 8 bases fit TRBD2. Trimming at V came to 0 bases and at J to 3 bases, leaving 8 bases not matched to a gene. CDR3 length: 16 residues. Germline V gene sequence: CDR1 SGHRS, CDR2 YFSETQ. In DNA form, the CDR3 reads TGCGCCAGCAGCTTGGCCGGGGGAGCGGGAGTCTACGAGCAGTACTTC. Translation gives CASSLAGGAGVYEQYF.

This CDR3 is CASSYSGTSGRGEQFF. The CDR3 DNA sequence: TGTGCCAGCAGTTACTCGGGGACTAGCGGGAGGGGTGAGCAGTTCTTC. J is TRBJ2-1 and V is TRBV6-6, with 16 bases identical to TRBD2. Germline CDR1 MNHNY, CDR2 SVGAGI (reference sequence). The CDR3 runs to 16 residues. Trimming cost V 0 bases and J 9 bases; bases outside gene matches: 2.

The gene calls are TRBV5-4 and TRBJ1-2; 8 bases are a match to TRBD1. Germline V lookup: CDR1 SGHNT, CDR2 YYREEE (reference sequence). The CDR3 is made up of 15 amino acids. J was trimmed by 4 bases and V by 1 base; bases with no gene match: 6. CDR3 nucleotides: TGTGCCAGCAGCTTGAGGGACACAGGGGGCTATGGCTACACCTTC. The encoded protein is CASSLRDTGGYGYTF.

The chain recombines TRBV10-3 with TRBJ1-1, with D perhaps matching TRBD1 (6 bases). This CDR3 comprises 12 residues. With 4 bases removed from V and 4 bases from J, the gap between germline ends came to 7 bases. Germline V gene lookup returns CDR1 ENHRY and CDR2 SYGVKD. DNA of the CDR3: TGTGCCATCAGTGTACAGGGCACTGAAGCTTTCTTT. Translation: CAISVQGTEAFF.

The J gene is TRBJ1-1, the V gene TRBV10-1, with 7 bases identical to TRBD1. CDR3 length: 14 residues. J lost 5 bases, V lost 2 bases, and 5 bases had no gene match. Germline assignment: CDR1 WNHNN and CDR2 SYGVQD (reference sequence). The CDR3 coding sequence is TGCGCCAGCAGTGAGATACAGGGGATAACTGAAGCTTTCTTT. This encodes CASSEIQGITEAFF.

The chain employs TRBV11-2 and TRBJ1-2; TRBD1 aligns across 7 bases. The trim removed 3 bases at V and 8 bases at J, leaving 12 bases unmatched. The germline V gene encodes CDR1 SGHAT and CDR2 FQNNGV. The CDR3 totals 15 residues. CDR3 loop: CASSLSDRAQNGYTF. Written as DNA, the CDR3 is TGTGCCAGCAGCTTGTCCGACAGGGCTCAAAACGGCTACACCTTC.

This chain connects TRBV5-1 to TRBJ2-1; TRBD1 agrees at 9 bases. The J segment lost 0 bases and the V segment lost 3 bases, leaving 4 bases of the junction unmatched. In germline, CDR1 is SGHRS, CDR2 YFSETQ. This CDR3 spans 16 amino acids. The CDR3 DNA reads TGCGCCAGCAGCTCCCGGACAGGGGACTCCTACAATGAGCAGTTCTTC. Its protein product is CASSSRTGDSYNEQFF.

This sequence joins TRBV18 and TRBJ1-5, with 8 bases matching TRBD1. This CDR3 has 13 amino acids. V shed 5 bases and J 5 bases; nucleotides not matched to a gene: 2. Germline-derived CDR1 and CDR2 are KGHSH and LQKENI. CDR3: CASSTTGDQPQHF. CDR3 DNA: TGTGCCAGCTCAACGACAGGGGATCAGCCCCAGCATTTT.

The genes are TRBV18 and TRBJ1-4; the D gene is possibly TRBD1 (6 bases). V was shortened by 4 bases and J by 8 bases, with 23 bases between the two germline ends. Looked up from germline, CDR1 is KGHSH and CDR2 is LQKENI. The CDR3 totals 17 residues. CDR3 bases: TGTGCCAGCTCACGTAATCTGAGACAGGCCGGTGGGGAAAAACTGTTTTTT. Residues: CASSRNLRQAGGEKLFF.

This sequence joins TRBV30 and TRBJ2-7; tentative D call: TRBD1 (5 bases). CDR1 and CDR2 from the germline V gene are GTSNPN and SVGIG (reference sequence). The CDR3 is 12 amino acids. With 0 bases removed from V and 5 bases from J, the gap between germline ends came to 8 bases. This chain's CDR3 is CAWSVARDEQYF. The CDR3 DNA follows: TGTGCCTGGAGTGTAGCCAGGGACGAGCAGTACTTC.

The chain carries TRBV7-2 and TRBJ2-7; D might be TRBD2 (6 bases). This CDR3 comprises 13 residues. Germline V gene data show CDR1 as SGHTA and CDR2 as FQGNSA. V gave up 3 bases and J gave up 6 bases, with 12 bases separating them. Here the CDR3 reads CASSLRDSLEQYF. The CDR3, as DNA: TGTGCCAGCAGCTTGCGGGATTCCCTCGAGCAGTACTTC. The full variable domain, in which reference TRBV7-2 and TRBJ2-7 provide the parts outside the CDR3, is GAGVSQSPSNKVTEKGKDVELRCDPISGHTALYWYRQSLGQGLEFLIYFQGNSAPDKSGLPSDRFSAERTGGSVSTLTIQRTQQEDSAVYLCASSLRDSLEQYFGPGTRLTVT.

The CDR3 protein is CASISLAGVGETQYF. The CDR3, as DNA: TGTGCCAGCATATCCTTGGCGGGAGTTGGGGAGACCCAGTACTTC. The chain has TRBV5-5 and TRBJ2-5, with 7 positions matching TRBD2. V was pared by 6 bases and J by 5 bases, with 13 bases of the junction left unmatched. CDR1 and CDR2 (germline): SGHKS, YYEKEE (reference sequence). The CDR3 has 15 residues.

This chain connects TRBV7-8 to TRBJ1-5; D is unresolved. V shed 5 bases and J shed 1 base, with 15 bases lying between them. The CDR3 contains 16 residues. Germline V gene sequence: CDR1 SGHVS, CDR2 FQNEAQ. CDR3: CASSLERARSNQPQHF. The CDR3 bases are TGTGCCAGCAGCCTGGAGCGGGCTAGGAGCAATCAGCCCCAGCATTTT.

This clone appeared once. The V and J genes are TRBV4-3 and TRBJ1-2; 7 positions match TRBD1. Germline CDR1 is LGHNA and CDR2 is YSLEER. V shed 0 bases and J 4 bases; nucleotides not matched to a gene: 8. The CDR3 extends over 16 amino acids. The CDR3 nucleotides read TGCGCCAGCAGCCAAGATAGTAACAGGGGAAGCTATGGCTACACCTTC. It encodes CASSQDSNRGSYGYTF.

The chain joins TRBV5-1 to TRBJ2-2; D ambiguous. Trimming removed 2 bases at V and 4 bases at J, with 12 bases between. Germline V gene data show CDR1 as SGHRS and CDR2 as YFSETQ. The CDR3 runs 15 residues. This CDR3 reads CASSFGLASTGELFF. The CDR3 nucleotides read TGCGCCAGCAGCTTTGGTTTGGCTAGCACCGGGGAGCTGTTTTTT.

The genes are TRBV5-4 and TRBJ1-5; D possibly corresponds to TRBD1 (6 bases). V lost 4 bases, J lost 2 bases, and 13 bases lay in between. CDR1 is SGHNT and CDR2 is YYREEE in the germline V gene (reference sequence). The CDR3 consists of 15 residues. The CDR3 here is CASSRPRTGNQPQHF. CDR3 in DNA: TGTGCCAGCAGCCGACCCAGGACAGGCAATCAGCCCCAGCATTTT.

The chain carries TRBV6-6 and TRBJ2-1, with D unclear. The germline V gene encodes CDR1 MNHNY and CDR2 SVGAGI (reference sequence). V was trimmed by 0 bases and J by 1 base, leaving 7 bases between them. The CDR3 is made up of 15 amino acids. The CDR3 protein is CASSYSGSSYNEQFF. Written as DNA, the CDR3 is TGTGCCAGCAGTTACTCTGGGTCTTCCTACAATGAGCAGTTCTTC.

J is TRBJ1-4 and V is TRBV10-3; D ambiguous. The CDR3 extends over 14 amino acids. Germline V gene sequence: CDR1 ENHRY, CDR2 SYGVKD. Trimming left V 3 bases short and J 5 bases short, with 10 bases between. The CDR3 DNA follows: TGTGCCATCAGTGACGGGGTGGGAAATGAAAAACTGTTTTTT. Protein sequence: CAISDGVGNEKLFF.

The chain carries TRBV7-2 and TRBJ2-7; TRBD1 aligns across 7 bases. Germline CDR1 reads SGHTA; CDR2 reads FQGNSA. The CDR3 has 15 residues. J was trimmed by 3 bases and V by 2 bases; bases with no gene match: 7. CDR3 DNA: TGTGCCAGCAGCTTAAGGGACAGACTCGACTACGAGCAGTACTTC. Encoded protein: CASSLRDRLDYEQYF.

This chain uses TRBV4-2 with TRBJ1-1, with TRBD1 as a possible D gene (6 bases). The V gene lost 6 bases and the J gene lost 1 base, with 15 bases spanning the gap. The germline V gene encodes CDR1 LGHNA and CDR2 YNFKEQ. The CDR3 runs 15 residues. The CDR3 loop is CASRQPGQWNTEAFF. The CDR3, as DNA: TGTGCCAGCAGACAACCGGGACAATGGAACACTGAAGCTTTCTTT.